Given below is one T cell receptor (beta chain) in context. The germline V gene has CDR1 SGHVS and CDR2 FQNEAQ. Trimming pared 6 bases from V and 0 bases from J, leaving 12 bases between. The CDR3 spans 15 residues. The sample is drawn from a study of blood T cells in healthy people across ages. Primers used in a second PCR of about 7 to 12 cycles were a sample-barcoded 5' primer and a J-beta primer mix. A tag from a template-switch adaptor with 12 random nucleotides marked each cDNA molecule. A single record per CDR3 protein comes from TCRdb applying MiXCR to the 5' RACE reads. This sample has 1.8 million or so distinct CDR3 sequences, with around 42% found just once.

V gene TRBV7-8 combines with J gene TRBJ2-1; tentatively, D is TRBD1 or TRBD2 (5 bases each). Sequencing was performed on blood. The origin of this receptor is a human donor in good health. The CDR3 region has the DNA TGTGCCAGCAGAAGAACCGGGGCCTCCTACAATGAGCAGTTCTTC. Translating gives CASRRTGASYNEQFF.